Listed below are T cell receptor beta chains from one sample, sequenced in a study of cytomegalovirus exposure and HLA in healthy donors. Profiling relied on immunoSEQ multiplex PCR, and the TCRdb table lists in-frame clones only, not all of them. This table holds under 85,000 clones, 78% found once. The sequencing sample was made of PBMCs. Receptor source: a man aged 35 to 55 in good health and CMV-seronegative. Both conserved end residues are part of each CDR3. A D gene is named only where the DNA matches it firmly. Not every row has a clone size; where given, it reads once, few, many or a size class.

CDR3nt	CDR3aa	abundance	d_gene	v_gene	j_gene
TGTGCCAGCAGCCCGGGATACGCCGTCTCCTACGAGCAGTACTTC	CASSPGYAVSYEQYF	NA	NA	TRBV7-2	TRBJ2-7
TGTGCCAGCAGGCAACTAGCGGGAGGGGACAATGAGCAGTTCTTC	CASRQLAGGDNEQFF	NA	TRBD2	TRBV6-5	TRBJ2-1
TGCGCCAGCGGATCCTTTGTCAGACAGAACACCGGGGAGCTGTTTTTT	CASGSFVRQNTGELFF	NA	NA	TRBV5-1	TRBJ2-2
TGTGCCAGCAGGGGCGCGCTAGCGGGGTCACAGCAGTACTTC	CASRGALAGSQQYF	NA	TRBD2	TRBV11-2	TRBJ2-7
TGTGCCAGCAGACGGACTAGCGGGGCATACGAGCAGTACTTC	CASRRTSGAYEQYF	NA	TRBD2	TRBV27	TRBJ2-7
TGTGCCAGCAGCCCGGTTGCCGGGGGGACCCAGTACTTC	CASSPVAGGTQYF	few	NA	TRBV11-2	TRBJ2-5
TGCGCCAGCAGCCAAACACCTGTTTATAATTCACCCCTCCACTTT	CASSQTPVYNSPLHF	NA	NA	TRBV4-1	TRBJ1-6
TGTTCCAGCAGCTTGAGTGATTCACCCCTCCACTTT	CSSSLSDSPLHF	NA	NA	TRBV7-9	TRBJ1-6
TGTGCCAGCAGCTCTGGGTCCTCGGGAGGGGAGACCCAGTACTTC	CASSSGSSGGETQYF	few	TRBD2	TRBV9	TRBJ2-5
TGTGCCAGCTCACCACGGTCGACAGGGGCGAGCTCTGGAAACACCATATATTTT	CASSPRSTGASSGNTIYF	NA	TRBD1	TRBV18	TRBJ1-3
TGTGCCGCCCGAGAGGGCAGGCTAGGATCACCCCTCCACTTT	CAAREGRLGSPLHF	NA	NA	TRBV28	TRBJ1-6
TGTGCCAGCAGTGAAACAGGGAGGCATTGGGAGGGGCATTTT	CASSETGRHWEGHF	few	NA	TRBV6-1	TRBJ1-5
TGTGCCAGCTCACCCTACACAGACTCCTACGAGCAGTACTTC	CASSPYTDSYEQYF	NA	NA	TRBV18	TRBJ2-7
TGCGCCAGCAGCTTGGTCGGGATTGATACGCAGTATTTT	CASSLVGIDTQYF	once	NA	TRBV5-1	TRBJ2-3
TGCGCCAGCAGCTTGAGGATGTCGGCGGGACCTAGGTACCAAGAGACCCAGTACTTC	CASSLRMSAGPRYQETQYF	NA	NA	TRBV5-1	TRBJ2-5
TGTGCCAGCAGCTTAGCGGCAGGGGCTGCCAAAAACATTCAGTACTTC	CASSLAAGAAKNIQYF	NA	NA	TRBV7-6	TRBJ2-4
TGTGCCAGCAGCTTAGTCAAACAGTTACGGAATGAGCAGTTCTTC	CASSLVKQLRNEQFF	NA	NA	TRBV7-9	TRBJ2-1